The source of this TCR beta chain is a study of CD8+ T cells in alopecia areata. The wider study: Oral tofacitinib (5 to 10 mg twice daily) was administered to treated patients. Overall study findings and caveats: Sequencing of scalp samples also includes resident alphabeta T cells from normal skin. The study found that many expanded lesional clones persisted in scalp and blood during tofacitinib.

Treatment in this sample: oral pan-JAK inhibitor, 5-10 mg twice daily. Collection of lesional scalp punch biopsies and peripheral blood was performed in alopecia areata patients. Comments on this clone: Antigen unknown.

Losses at the gene ends were 0 bases for V and 5 bases for J; bases not matched to a gene: 6. This CDR3 has 16 residues. Per germline, CDR1 MNHNY and CDR2 SVGAGI (reference sequence). Extracted RNA was reverse transcribed, and the resulting cDNA served as sequencing template. The data were produced by immunoSEQ multiplex PCR, yet TCRdb's version contains in-frame clones alone and is incomplete. The sample gives about 140,000 clones, 86% of which show up once; around 14% is in the top ten. This sequence joins TRBV6-6 and TRBJ2-4; TRBD2 matches at 8 bases. The clonotype originates from a human donor with alopecia areata. The sample in question was CD8+ T cells sorted from blood, obtained at week 4, from a patient treated with tofacitinib. This CDR3 is CASSYSASGSENIQYF. Written as DNA, the CDR3 is TGTGCCAGCAGTTACTCGGCGAGCGGGAGCGAAAACATTCAGTACTTC.